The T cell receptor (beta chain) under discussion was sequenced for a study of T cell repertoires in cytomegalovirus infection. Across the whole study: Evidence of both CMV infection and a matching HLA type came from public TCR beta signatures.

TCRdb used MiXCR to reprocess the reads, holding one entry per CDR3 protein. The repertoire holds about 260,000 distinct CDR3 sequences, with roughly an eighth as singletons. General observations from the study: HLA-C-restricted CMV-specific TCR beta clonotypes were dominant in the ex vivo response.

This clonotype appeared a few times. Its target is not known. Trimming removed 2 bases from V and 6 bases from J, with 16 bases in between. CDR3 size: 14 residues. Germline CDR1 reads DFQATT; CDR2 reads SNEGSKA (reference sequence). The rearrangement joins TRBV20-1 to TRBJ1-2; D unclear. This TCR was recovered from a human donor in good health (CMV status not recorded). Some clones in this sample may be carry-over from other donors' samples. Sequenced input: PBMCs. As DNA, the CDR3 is TGCAGTGCTAGACGGAGTCGGGAGGCGGATGGCTACACCTTC. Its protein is CSARRSREADGYTF.